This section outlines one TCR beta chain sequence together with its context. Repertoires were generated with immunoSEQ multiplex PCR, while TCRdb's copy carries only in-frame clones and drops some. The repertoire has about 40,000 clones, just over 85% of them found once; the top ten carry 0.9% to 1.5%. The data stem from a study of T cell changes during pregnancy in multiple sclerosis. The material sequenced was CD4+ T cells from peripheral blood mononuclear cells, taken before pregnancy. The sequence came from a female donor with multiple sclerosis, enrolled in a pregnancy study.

The CDR3 is CASSPRDRGQPQHF. The CDR3 DNA follows: TGTGCCAGTAGTCCCCGGGACAGGGGTCAGCCCCAGCATTTT. The chain links TRBV19 to TRBJ1-5; TRBD1 agrees at 10 bases. Germline-derived CDR1 and CDR2 are LNHDA and SQIVND (reference sequence). Trimming at V came to 5 bases and at J to 6 bases, leaving 4 bases not matched to a gene. There are 14 residues in the CDR3.